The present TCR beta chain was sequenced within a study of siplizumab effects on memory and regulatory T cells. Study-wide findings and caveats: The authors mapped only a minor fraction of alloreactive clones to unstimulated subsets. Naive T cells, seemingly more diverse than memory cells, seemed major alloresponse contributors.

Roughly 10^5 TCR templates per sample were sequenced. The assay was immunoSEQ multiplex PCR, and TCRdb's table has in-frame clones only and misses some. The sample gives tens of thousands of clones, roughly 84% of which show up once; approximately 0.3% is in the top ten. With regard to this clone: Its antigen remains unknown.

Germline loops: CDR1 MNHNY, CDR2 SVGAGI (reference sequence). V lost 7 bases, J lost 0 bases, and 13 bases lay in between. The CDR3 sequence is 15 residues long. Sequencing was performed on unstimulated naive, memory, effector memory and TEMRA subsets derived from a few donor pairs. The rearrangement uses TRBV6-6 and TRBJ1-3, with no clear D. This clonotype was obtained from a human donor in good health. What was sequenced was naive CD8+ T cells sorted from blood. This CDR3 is CASNPSPNSGNTIYF. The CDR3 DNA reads TGTGCCAGCAACCCTTCACCTAACTCTGGAAACACCATATATTTT.